This entry is about one T cell receptor (beta chain). In this sample, this clonotype turned up many times. Its binding antigen is unknown. Base qualities are not recorded, but no much larger clone differs from it by a single base. The CDR3 starts with the cysteine, ends with the phenylalanine, and has 13 residues. Only the CDR3 portion is preserved as DNA: 39 bases, with reading frame beginning at the first base. A distance of 12 bases separates the germline ends of V and J, which lose 5 bases and 7 bases respectively. The germline V gene yields SGHTA for CDR1 and FQGTGA for CDR2. This sample is drawn from a study of T cells in Graves' hyperthyroidism and ophthalmopathy (dated by TCRdb to between 2019 and 2020). Regarding the study in general: Peripheral blood samples were taken at initial diagnosis, before any treatment was given. A discovery cohort of approximately 97 patients, 43 with Graves' ophthalmopathy and 55 to 60 with stable Graves' hyperthyroidism, was used to find distinguishing TCR V-J signatures. Prospective prediction of ophthalmopathy was tested in an independent validation cohort of 18 to 20 hyperthyroidism patients and approximately 17 patients who later progressed to ophthalmopathy. The roughly 100 discovery patients were randomly divided into training and test sets at a 7:3 ratio. In several Graves' hyperthyroidism patients, the study also compared T-cell repertoires from thyroid tissue with T-cell repertoires from blood. After sampling, hyperthyroidism patients received methimazole starting at 30 mg daily, and ophthalmopathy patients received high-dose intravenous methylprednisolone. The paper reports TCR Vbeta CDR3 sequencing of some 140 peripheral blood samples: 40 to 45 ophthalmopathy, over 70 hyperthyroidism and about 17 progressor patients. General conclusions and limits of the study: In validation, the model predicted progression to ophthalmopathy with about 71% sensitivity and about 72% specificity, a median of around 6.6 months before onset. Ophthalmopathy was separated from stable hyperthyroidism by a 13 V-J signature model, with around 90% sensitivity and around 81% specificity obtained in cross-validation and 80%/75% obtained in testing. No statistical method was used to fix the sample size in advance, and group allocation was not hidden from the investigators. Most expanded thyroid clonotypes (frequency above 0.001) were also detected in blood, suggesting blood repertoires may reflect thyroid immune responses.

The TCR beta CDR3 regions were amplified from RNA transcripts. The TCR CDR3 was subjected to a first round of RT-PCR using the HTBI primer set and the Qiagen OneStep RT-PCR kit. The libraries were constructed in a second round of multiplex PCR and then size-selected and purified. The libraries were sequenced on an Illumina HiSeq2000 using paired-end 100 bp reads. As for how the authors treated the data: SOAPnuke was used to process the raw data, with reads discarded if the reads contained adapters or uncalled bases, had a mean Phred below 15, or lacked an exact constant-primer or identifier match. COPE v1.2.5 was used to merge high-quality paired reads, and clonotypes were defined as unique nucleotide sequences. MiTCR v1.1 was used to align clonotypes to the IMGT TRBV, TRBD and TRBJ reference segments. The analysis included only V-J combinations with a frequency above 0.0001, which together covered around 99% of the repertoires. A TCS score was defined as the ratio of F50 (clonal expansion) to E x V (chaos), with BLOSUM62-based TCRdist applied between CDR3 peptides within each V-J. Welch's t-statistics and random forest reduced 514 V-J features to about 13, which were used in a naive Bayes classifier (R e1071). TCRdb reprocessing: public reads trimmed at Q25 with fastp, clones called with MiXCR, in-frame beta chains kept. One record per CDR3 amino acid sequence lists the most common genes and DNA. The authors' filters were not applied to this entry. This sample lists a few hundred thousand distinct CDR3 sequences; 18% were detected once. The ten largest clones add up to around 47% of the sample.

Graves' hyperthyroidism was defined as stable when no progression to ophthalmopathy occurred over 18 months of follow-up. The hyperthyroidism patients were between 18 and 65 years old and newly diagnosed, with a disease duration of less than 2 months. The study excluded patients with uncontrolled infections, other autoimmune diseases, pregnancy or lactation. Clinical symptoms, serum thyroxine and TRAb, thyroid ultrasound, and orbital computed tomography formed the basis for the diagnoses. Ficoll-Paque density gradient centrifugation was used to isolate PBMCs from about 9 ml of fresh peripheral blood. Total RNA was extracted using Trizol reagent, and RNA quality was assessed on an Agilent 2100 Bioanalyzer.

This clonotype originated in a man aged 35 to 55 with Graves' hyperthyroidism. Sequencing used blood. The chain employs TRBV7-3 and TRBJ2-1, and the D gene may be TRBD2, 6 bases matching. The CDR3 region: CASSPLGGNEQFF. The sequenced DNA: TGTGCCAGCAGCCCGCTCGGAGGGAATGAGCAGTTCTTC.